The 8 T cell receptor beta chains below were found in one sample sequenced in a study of T cells in Graves' hyperthyroidism and ophthalmopathy (dated by TCRdb to about 2019). Receptors were amplified or captured by multiplex PCR. Reads for this sample came from an Illumina HiSeq 2000. The TCR beta CDR3 regions were amplified from the RNA transcripts. The first round of RT-PCR for the TCR CDR3 was performed with the HTBI primer set and the Qiagen OneStep RT-PCR kit. The public reads were reprocessed in TCRdb via fastp at Q25 and MiXCR, keeping in-frame beta chains. Rows are unified per CDR3 protein, each entry keeping the most common DNA and genes. This sample holds around 560,000 distinct CDR3 sequences; approximately 15% were observed only once. The top ten clonotypes cover about 18% of the sample. Sequenced: blood. These receptors were taken from a woman between 18 and 29 years old with Graves' hyperthyroidism.

This clonotype was picked up many times. The gene calls are TRBV11-2 and TRBJ1-5; D might be TRBD1 (5 bases). CDR3 length equals 14 residues. Deletions cut 2 bases from V and 3 bases from J, with 8 bases between. Germline CDR1 SGHAT, CDR2 FQNNGV. The CDR3 region has the DNA TGTGCCAGCAGCTTACAGGGAGACAATCAGCCCCAGCATTTT. Translated, it gives CASSLQGDNQPQHF.

CDR3 in DNA: TGTGCCAGCAGTTACGCCCGGGGCTCTGGAAACACCATATATTTT. Its protein product is CASSYARGSGNTIYF. The rearrangement uses TRBV6-9 and TRBJ1-3, with unresolved D. Looked up from germline, CDR1 is MNHGY and CDR2 is SVAAGI. V lost 3 bases and J lost 0, with 9 bases in between. CDR3 length equals 15 residues.

The sample holds many counts of this clonotype. The chain has TRBV13 and TRBJ1-2; D is unresolved. V was cut by 5 bases and J by 4 bases, with 17 bases left in between. Germline V gene sequence: CDR1 PRHDT, CDR2 FYEKMQ (reference sequence). This CDR3 spans 15 amino acids. For the CDR3, the DNA is TGTGCCAGCAGCCCCCTTTTCCAGGACCTCTATGGCTACACCTTC. Encoded protein: CASSPLFQDLYGYTF. The full variable domain, with the rest looked up from reference TRBV13 and TRBJ1-2, is AAGVIQSPRHLIKEKRETATLKCYPIPRHDTVYWYQQGPGQDPQFLISFYEKMQSDKGSIPDRFSAQQFSDYHSELNMSSLELGDSALYFCASSPLFQDLYGYTFGSGTRLTVV.

In its sample, this clonotype was seen a few times. The chain uses TRBV6-1 and TRBJ2-5, with D perhaps given as TRBD1 or TRBD2 (5 bases each). Germline V lookup: CDR1 MNHNS, CDR2 SASEGT. The length of the CDR3 is 13 residues. Between the trimmed V and J ends, which lost 8 bases and 1 base, there was a span of 11 bases. In DNA form, the CDR3 reads TGTGCCAGCGGATGGGGACCCCAAGAGACCCAGTACTTC. Protein product: CASGWGPQETQYF.

J is TRBJ2-5 and V is TRBV3-1, with D uncertain. CDR1 LGHDT and CDR2 YNNKEL come from the germline V gene (reference sequence). This CDR3 is 14 amino acids long. With 2 bases removed from V and 2 bases from J, the gap between germline ends came to 9 bases. The chain's CDR3 is CASSQNTMQETQYF. CDR3 nucleotide sequence: TGTGCCAGCAGCCAAAACACCATGCAAGAGACCCAGTACTTC.

This sequence joins TRBV6-1 and TRBJ2-5, with D possibly called TRBD1 or TRBD2 (6 bases each). The CDR3 sequence is 14 residues long. Per the germline V gene, CDR1 is MNHNS and CDR2 is SASEGT. Between the trimmed V and J ends, which lost 6 bases and 5 bases, there was a span of 16 bases. CDR3 sequence (DNA): TGTGCCAGCAGAGACCCGGGGGCACGGGAGACCCAGTACTTC. This translates into CASRDPGARETQYF.

This clonotype was seen repeatedly, ten times or more. This chain connects TRBV2 to TRBJ1-5; D may be TRBD1 (6 bases). Germline V lookup: CDR1 SNHLY, CDR2 FYNNEI. This CDR3 is 14 amino acids long. V was cut by 7 bases and J by 6 bases, with 16 bases left in between. The CDR3 reads CASNVLQGSQPQHF. DNA of the CDR3: TGTGCCAGCAACGTTTTACAGGGTAGTCAGCCCCAGCATTTT.

This clonotype was detected once. A clone one base away is much larger, so this may be a read error. The V and J genes are TRBV7-2 and TRBJ1-2, with a weak D call TRBD1 (5 bases). This CDR3 is built from 15 residues. Germline V CDR1 and CDR2: SGHTA, FQGNSA. Trimming shortened V by 5 bases and J by 3 bases, and 16 bases separated the two germline ends. The CDR3 sequence is CASSVAGGDYYGYTF. The CDR3 region has the DNA TGTGCCAGCAGCGTCGCGGGGGGGGATTACTATGGCTACACCTTC.